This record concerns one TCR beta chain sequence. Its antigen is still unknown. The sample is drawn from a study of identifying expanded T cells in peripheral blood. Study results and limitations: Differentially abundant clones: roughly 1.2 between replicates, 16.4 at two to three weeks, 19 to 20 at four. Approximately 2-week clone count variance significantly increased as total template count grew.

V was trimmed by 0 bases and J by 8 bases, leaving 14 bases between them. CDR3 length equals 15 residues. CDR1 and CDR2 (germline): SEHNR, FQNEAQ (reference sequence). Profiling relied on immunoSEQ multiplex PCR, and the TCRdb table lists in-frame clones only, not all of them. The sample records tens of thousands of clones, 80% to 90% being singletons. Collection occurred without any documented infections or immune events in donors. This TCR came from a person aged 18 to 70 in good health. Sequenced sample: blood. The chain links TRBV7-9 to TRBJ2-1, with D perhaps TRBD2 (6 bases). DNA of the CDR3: TGTGCCAGCAGCTTAGCTACGGGGGTAATCTATGAGCAGTTCTTC. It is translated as CASSLATGVIYEQFF.